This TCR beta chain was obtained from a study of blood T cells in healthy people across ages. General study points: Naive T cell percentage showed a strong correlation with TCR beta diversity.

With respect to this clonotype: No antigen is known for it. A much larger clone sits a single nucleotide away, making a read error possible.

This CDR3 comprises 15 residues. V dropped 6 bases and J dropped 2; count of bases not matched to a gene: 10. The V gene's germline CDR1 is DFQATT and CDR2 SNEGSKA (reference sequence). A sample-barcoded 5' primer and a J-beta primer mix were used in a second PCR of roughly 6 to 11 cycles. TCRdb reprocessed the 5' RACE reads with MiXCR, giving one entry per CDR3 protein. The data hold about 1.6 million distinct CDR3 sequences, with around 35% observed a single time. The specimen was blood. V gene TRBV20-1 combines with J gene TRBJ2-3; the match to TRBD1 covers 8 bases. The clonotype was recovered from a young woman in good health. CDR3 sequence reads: CSAKDRTGYTDTQYF. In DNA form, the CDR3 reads TGCAGTGCAAAGGACAGGACAGGGTACACAGATACGCAGTATTTT.